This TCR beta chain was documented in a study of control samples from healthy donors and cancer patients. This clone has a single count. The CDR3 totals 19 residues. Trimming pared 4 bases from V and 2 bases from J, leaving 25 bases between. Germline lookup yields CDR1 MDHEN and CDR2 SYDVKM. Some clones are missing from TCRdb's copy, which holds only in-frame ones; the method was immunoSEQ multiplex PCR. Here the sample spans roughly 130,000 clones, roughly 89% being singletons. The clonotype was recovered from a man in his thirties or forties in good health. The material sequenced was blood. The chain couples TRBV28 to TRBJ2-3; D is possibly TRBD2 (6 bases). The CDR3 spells CASSSVKRTGVRDTDTQYF. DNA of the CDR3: TGTGCCAGCAGTTCCGTTAAGAGGACGGGAGTGAGAGACACAGATACGCAGTATTTT. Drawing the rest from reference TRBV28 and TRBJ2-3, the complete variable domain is DVKVTQSSRYLVKRTGEKVFLECVQDMDHENMFWYRQDPGLGLRLIYFSYDVKMKEKGDIPEGYSVSREKKERFSLILESASTNQTSMYLCASSSVKRTGVRDTDTQYFGPGTRLTVL.